This record covers a single TCR beta chain. This clonotype has a handful of counts. The antigen it binds to is not known. No much larger clonotype is one base removed from it; base qualities were not supplied. This sample is part of a study of blood T cells in healthy people across ages (dated by TCRdb to the mid-2010s). Notes on the research overall: In model experiments, template switching captured roughly one uniquely barcoded TCR beta cDNA molecule for every two T cells. To avoid experimental bias, donors of different ages were spread randomly across the sequencing lanes. The study measured age-related changes in TCR beta repertoire diversity using deep sequencing normalized with unique cDNA molecular identifiers. The donors were divided into four age groups: young (average roughly 17 years), middle-aged (about 40), aged (around 59) and long-lived (about 90). The study analyzed two additional independent replicas of 1 million unique cDNA reads from the same blood draw for two donors, one aged 18 to 29 and one aged 80 or older. What the research found in general, with its limitations: Compared with the aged group, more naive CD4+ T cells, fewer expanded clones and increased TCR diversity were shown by the long-lived group, suggesting age selection. Since profiling was done on bulk unsorted PBMCs, naive and antigen-experienced compartments could not be conclusively compared. Observed TCR beta diversity per million T cells fell roughly linearly with age, and a significant reduction was already apparent by age about 38. The percentage of naive T cells measured by flow cytometry correlated strongly with observed TCR beta diversity. The CMV infection status of donors was not known, potentially confounding age-related changes in expanded clonotypes. Estimates of total diversity based on one million sequenced T cells were regarded as lower bounds and as underestimates.

The approximately 39 donors, aged 6 to 90 years, were systemically healthy Caucasian individuals from Russia. Each donor gave ten milliliters of peripheral blood, drawn into EDTA-treated Vacutainer tubes. Ficoll-Paque density-gradient centrifugation was used to isolate PBMCs, with at least 7 million per sample. Total RNA was extracted from PBMCs with Trizol reagent, with at least 6 micrograms obtained per sample. The percentages of naive CD45RAhigh/CD27high T cells were determined by flow cytometry on a PBMC aliquot from every donor. The library relied on 5' RACE. Sequenced using an Illumina HiSeq 2500. A second roughly 6 to 12 cycle PCR used a sample-barcoded 5' primer and a J-beta primer mix. A unique molecular identifier was introduced onto each TCR beta cDNA molecule by a template-switch 5' adaptor carrying 12 random nucleotides. Each sample yielded at least 2.5 million CDR3-containing paired-end reads. All of the RNA was converted into first-strand cDNA using the Mint cDNA synthesis kit, with a TRBC-specific oligonucleotide serving as the primer. Following uracil-DNA glycosylase treatment, a first 18-cycle PCR with universal primers M1SS and BC2_uni_R was performed on all cDNA. On the study's bioinformatics: For normalization, 1 million high-quality reads, each with a distinct molecular identifier, were randomly selected from each sample. Reads sharing molecular identifiers were discarded rather than binned into consensus sequences. CDR3 identification, clonotype clustering and error correction used MiTCR with a Q25 quality threshold and the strictest error-elimination algorithm. A nonparametric unseen species model using Euler transformation provided a lower-bound estimate of total TCR beta diversity. The public reads were run again by TCRdb, first through fastp at Q25 and then through MiXCR, and only productive beta chains were kept. Rows with a matching CDR3 protein are joined into one entry that keeps the most common DNA and genes. The V and J calls shown here were made by TCRdb, not taken from the authors' results. Here the sample has approximately 810,000 distinct CDR3 sequences; about 36% occur a single time. The top ten hold over 10% of the sample.

From its cysteine to its phenylalanine, the CDR3 spans 16 amino acids. Only CDR3 DNA remains: 48 bases, in frame from the first base. Based on the germline V gene, the CDR1 and CDR2 sequences are SGHRS and YFSETQ. Trimming leaves V shorter by 4 bases and J shorter by 4 bases, with the junction holding 7 bases beyond the gene matches. The chain joins TRBV5-1 to TRBJ2-7, with TRBD2 matching 14 junction bases. Specimen: blood. This sequence was found in a man between 18 and 35 years old in good health. The bases are TGCGCCAGCAGCCAAGGACTAGCGGGGGGCCCATACGAGCAGTACTTC. It translates as CASSQGLAGGPYEQYF.